These 30 T cell receptor beta chains came from one sample sequenced in a study of blood T cell repertoires in COVID-19 (TCRdb year 2020). The method behind the library was the immunoSEQ multiplex PCR assay. This immuneACCESS table, as held by TCRdb, lists in-frame sequences with V and J called but not all clones. Of the missing ones, under half trace to an unresolved V gene in checked studies; the others have no known cause. The sample table lists just over 300,000 clones, roughly 89% of them with a count of one. Together, the top ten hold around 1.9% of the sample. Sequenced: peripheral blood. These TCRs come from a woman in her twenties or thirties with COVID-19, enrolled during active disease.

The CDR3 sequence is CTSSDFSSYNSPLHF. CDR3 in DNA: TGCACCAGCAGCGATTTCAGCTCCTATAATTCACCCCTCCACTTT. V gene TRBV1 combines with J gene TRBJ1-6; the table's D call of TRBD1 was not tested on the DNA. TRBV1 is a recognized pseudogene. The CDR3 spans 15 residues.

This clone occurred a few times. DNA of the CDR3: TGTGCCAGCTCCGGCCAGGGGGGCACTCAGCCCCAGCATTTT. The encoded protein is CASSGQGGTQPQHF. This rearrangement joins TRBV7-2 to TRBJ1-5; 7 nucleotides agree with TRBD1. Losses at the gene ends were 8 bases for V and 6 bases for J; bases not matched to a gene: 10. Looked up from germline, CDR1 is SGHTA and CDR2 is FQGNSA. This CDR3 comprises 14 residues.

The chain has TRBV19 and TRBJ1-1; TRBD1 is a possible D gene (6 bases). The CDR3 contains 15 residues. Trimming stripped 5 bases from V and 1 base from J, with 14 bases between. CDR1 is LNHDA, CDR2 SQIVND, per germline (reference sequence). The CDR3 DNA follows: TGTGCCAGTAGTCTCTCCGGGGGGGCGAACACTGAAGCTTTCTTT. It yields the protein CASSLSGGANTEAFF.

This clone showed up just a few times. This chain uses TRBV28 with TRBJ2-5; 9 bases line up with TRBD2. The germline V gene has CDR1 MDHEN and CDR2 SYDVKM. The J segment lost 0 bases and the V segment lost 9 bases, leaving 5 bases of the junction unmatched. The CDR3 loop spans 14 amino acids. CDR3 sequence: CASKRGVYQETQYF. In DNA form, the CDR3 reads TGTGCCAGTAAGCGGGGGGTGTACCAAGAGACCCAGTACTTC.

This CDR3 is CASSFLKRGGFRSNQPQHF. The CDR3 DNA reads TGTGCCAGCAGTTTTTTGAAGAGAGGGGGATTTCGGAGCAATCAGCCCCAGCATTTT. The rearrangement joins TRBV7-3 to TRBJ1-5; possibly TRBD1 for D (6 bases). Germline-derived CDR1 and CDR2 are SGHTA and FQGTGA. This CDR3 comprises 19 residues. The V end was cut by 6 bases, the J end by 1 base, with 25 bases between.

The chain employs TRBV4-1 and TRBJ2-1; D possibly corresponds to TRBD2 (5 bases). Germline lookup yields CDR1 MGHRA and CDR2 YSYEKL. This CDR3 is 15 amino acids long. V lost 2 bases and J 1 base, leaving 9 bases between the germline ends. CDR3 nucleotides: TGCGCCAGCAGCCAACTAGCTGTATCCTACAATGAGCAGTTCTTC. It encodes CASSQLAVSYNEQFF.

V usage is TRBV28 and J usage is TRBJ2-3; D is uncertain. Trimming pared 5 bases from V and 3 bases from J, leaving 6 bases between. Germline loops: CDR1 MDHEN, CDR2 SYDVKM. The CDR3 covers 12 residues. In nucleotides, the CDR3 is TGTGCCAGCAGTCCGGAGACAGATACGCAGTATTTT. Encoded protein: CASSPETDTQYF. Based on the CDR3 plus reference TRBV28 and TRBJ2-3, the full variable domain is DVKVTQSSRYLVKRTGEKVFLECVQDMDHENMFWYRQDPGLGLRLIYFSYDVKMKEKGDIPEGYSVSREKKERFSLILESASTNQTSMYLCASSPETDTQYFGPGTRLTVL.

The chain employs TRBV19 and TRBJ1-2; 7 positions agree with TRBD1. The CDR3 is made up of 13 amino acids. V lost 9 bases to trimming and J lost 8 bases; unmatched junction nucleotides: 12. CDR1 is LNHDA, CDR2 SQIVND, per germline (reference sequence). Written as DNA, the CDR3 is TGTGCCAGCTGGACAGGCAACTCAGGGGGCTACACCTTC. Translating gives CASWTGNSGGYTF.

This clone was counted between two and nine times. CDR3 sequence: CASSLKRRDTIYF. CDR3 DNA sequence: TGTGCCAGCAGCTTGAAAAGGAGGGACACCATATATTTT. The chain links TRBV5-6 to TRBJ1-3; D remains unclear. Germline CDR1 reads SGHDT; CDR2 reads YYEEEE. V dropped 1 base and J dropped 8 bases, with 10 bases sitting between them. The CDR3 consists of 13 residues.

The chain uses TRBV19 and TRBJ1-1; D gene unclear. CDR3 length equals 13 residues. With 1 base removed from V and 4 bases from J, the gap between germline ends came to 7 bases. Germline values: CDR1 LNHDA, CDR2 SQIVND (reference sequence). The CDR3 nucleotides read TGTGCCAGTAGTATAGGCCCAGTCACTGAAGCTTTCTTT. Its protein is CASSIGPVTEAFF.

The J gene is TRBJ1-1, the V gene TRBV4-1; D unclear. The CDR3 length is 16 residues. Trimming shortened V by 1 base and J by 4 bases, and 16 bases separated the two germline ends. Germline V gene lookup returns CDR1 MGHRA and CDR2 YSYEKL. CDR3 nucleotide sequence: TGCGCCAGCAGCCAAGTTGCCGGGGTCCCGGGCACTGAAGCTTTCTTT. Translating gives CASSQVAGVPGTEAFF.

This sequence joins TRBV19 and TRBJ1-5; no definite D call. CDR1 is LNHDA, CDR2 SQIVND, per germline (reference sequence). This CDR3 comprises 16 residues. Trimming left V 6 bases short and J 5 bases short, with 20 bases between. The CDR3 DNA is TGTGCCAGTAGATCCGGAGGGAACCCAATTCATCAGCCCCAGCATTTT. It translates to CASRSGGNPIHQPQHF.

The chain is built from TRBV4-1 and TRBJ2-2; 9 bases map to TRBD2. V trimming: 5 bases; J trimming: 8 bases; junction bases outside the gene matches: 6. The CDR3 contains 14 residues. The germline gives CDR1 MGHRA, CDR2 YSYEKL. Here the CDR3 reads CASSETSGIGELFF. Written as DNA, the CDR3 is TGCGCCAGCAGCGAGACTAGCGGTATTGGGGAGCTGTTTTTT.

The V call is TRBV15, the J call TRBJ1-2, with 10 bases identical to TRBD1. The CDR3 contains 11 residues. V shed 8 bases and J 13 bases; nucleotides not matched to a gene: 7. The germline CDR1 and CDR2 sequences are LNHNV and YYDKDF (reference sequence). The CDR3 here is CATRDRGVPTF. The DNA of the CDR3 is TGTGCCACCCGGGACAGGGGTGTGCCCACCTTC.

This clone was picked up one time. Here the CDR3 reads CASCSSGTGDANYGYTF. CDR3 DNA: TGTGCCAGTTGCTCTTCCGGGACAGGGGACGCTAACTATGGCTACACCTTC. The J gene is TRBJ1-2, the V gene TRBV19; 10 bases line up with TRBD1. The V segment lost 8 bases and the J segment 0 bases; nucleotides outside the gene matches: 12. This CDR3 comprises 17 residues. Germline CDR1 is LNHDA and CDR2 is SQIVND (reference sequence).

The chain uses TRBV30 and TRBJ2-4, with 9 bases fitting TRBD2. The CDR3 sequence is 18 residues long. Losses at the gene ends were 1 base for V and 3 bases for J; bases not matched to a gene: 13. The germline V gene encodes CDR1 GTSNPN and CDR2 SVGIG (reference sequence). The CDR3 spells CAWSDRAGGLLGKNIQYF. As DNA, the CDR3 is TGTGCCTGGAGTGACCGGGCGGGGGGGCTCTTGGGCAAAAACATTCAGTACTTC.

As regards this clone: Other DNA sequences of this sample code for an identical CDR3. The J gene is TRBJ1-3, the V gene TRBV7-2; 11 bases match TRBD1. After removal of 1 base from V and 4 bases from J, the junction contained 3 bases not matched to a gene. The CDR3 extends over 16 amino acids. CDR1 and CDR2 (germline): SGHTA, FQGNSA. In DNA form, the CDR3 reads TGTGCCAGCAGCTTAGGCGGGACAGGGGGAGGAAACACCATATATTTT. It encodes CASSLGGTGGGNTIYF.

The chain carries TRBV28 and TRBJ1-5, with TRBD1 as a possible D gene (6 bases). V dropped 5 bases and J dropped 7 bases, with 18 bases sitting between them. The CDR3 extends over 15 amino acids. Germline CDR1 MDHEN, CDR2 SYDVKM. This chain's CDR3 is CASSRVGGGIQPQHF. CDR3 sequence (DNA): TGTGCCAGCAGTCGGGTTGGGGGGGGCATACAGCCCCAGCATTTT.

The chain uses TRBV10-2 and TRBJ1-5, with D perhaps TRBD1 (6 bases). Germline CDR1 reads WSHSY; CDR2 reads SAAADI. CDR3 length equals 13 residues. V was shortened by 8 bases and J by 4 bases, with 12 bases between the two germline ends. The CDR3 DNA follows: TGCGCCAGCCAAAGTGACAGGAATCAGCCCCAGCATTTT. Translated: CASQSDRNQPQHF.

This chain links TRBV1 with TRBJ2-1; TRBD2 is the table's D call, not checked against the DNA. TRBV1 is an annotated pseudogene. The CDR3 has 15 amino acids. The CDR3 spells CTSSQRFSGDNEQFF. In nucleotides, the CDR3 is TGCACCAGCAGCCAAAGGTTCTCGGGGGATAATGAGCAGTTCTTC.

This clone was counted a few times. Other DNA variants within this sample encode the same CDR3. This rearrangement joins TRBV2 to TRBJ1-2; a weak D match, TRBD1 (6 bases). CDR1 is SNHLY, CDR2 FYNNEI, per germline. Deletions cut 3 bases from V and 4 bases from J, with 6 bases between. CDR3 length equals 12 residues. This CDR3 reads CASSETGYGYTF. In DNA, the CDR3 is TGTGCCAGCAGTGAGACAGGCTATGGCTACACCTTC.

The rearrangement joins TRBV3-1 (or the pseudogene TRBV3-2) to TRBJ2-1, with 7 bases fitting TRBD1. Looked up from germline, CDR1 is LGHDT and CDR2 is YNNKEL (reference sequence). This CDR3 has 15 residues. Trimming removed 3 bases from V and 3 bases from J; junction bases left unmatched: 5. The CDR3 sequence is CASSQDRFYYNEQFF. The CDR3 DNA reads TGTGCCAGCAGCCAGGACAGGTTCTACTACAATGAGCAGTTCTTC.

The count of this clone is one. The chain carries TRBV6-2 or TRBV6-3 and TRBJ2-1; TRBD1 is a possible D gene (6 bases). The CDR3 is 13 amino acids. Germline loops: CDR1 MNHEY, CDR2 SVGEGT. Trimming took 5 bases from V and 4 from J, leaving 9 bases between them. As DNA, the CDR3 is TGTGCCAGCAGTAAACAGGGATACAATGAGCAGTTCTTC. Encoded protein: CASSKQGYNEQFF.

The DNA for the CDR3 is TGTGCCAGCAGGCTTCATACTAGCGGCCAAGAGACCCAGTACTTC. It yields the protein CASRLHTSGQETQYF. This chain links TRBV6-5 with TRBJ2-5; the match to TRBD2 covers 8 bases. The V segment lost 6 bases and the J segment 1 base; nucleotides outside the gene matches: 7. Looked up from germline, CDR1 is MNHEY and CDR2 is SVGAGI. The CDR3 loop spans 15 amino acids.

The chain uses TRBV18 and TRBJ2-1, with D perhaps TRBD2 (6 bases). The CDR3 is 19 residues long. CDR1 and CDR2 from the germline V gene are KGHSH and LQKENI. The V end lost 4 bases, the J end lost 0 bases, and 22 bases lay between the germline ends. The CDR3 is CASSLTFAPAGSSYNEQFF. The CDR3 DNA reads as TGTGCCAGCTCACTTACGTTTGCTCCCGCGGGGAGCTCCTACAATGAGCAGTTCTTC.

This chain's CDR3 is CASSLLGQVNYGYTF. The CDR3, as DNA: TGTGCCAGCAGCTTGCTGGGACAAGTTAACTATGGCTACACCTTC. The rearrangement links TRBV5-5 to TRBJ1-2; D might be TRBD1 (6 bases). CDR1 and CDR2 (germline): SGHKS, YYEKEE (reference sequence). CDR3 length equals 15 residues. The ends were cut back, 1 base at V and 1 base at J, with 11 bases in the middle.

This chain uses TRBV5-1 with TRBJ1-2; D gene unclear. V gave up 0 bases and J gave up 0 bases, with 9 bases separating them. The CDR3 runs to 15 residues. The germline V gene encodes CDR1 SGHRS and CDR2 YFSETQ. CDR3 in amino acids: CASSLGQTSNYGYTF. The CDR3 region has the DNA TGCGCCAGCAGCTTGGGTCAAACATCTAACTATGGCTACACCTTC.

The chain has TRBV4-1 and TRBJ1-2, with D possibly TRBD1 on 6 matching bases. V was cut by 1 base and J by 1 base, with 19 bases left in between. This CDR3 has 18 residues. The germline gives CDR1 MGHRA, CDR2 YSYEKL. CDR3 residues: CASSQALPVRGFNYGYTF. The CDR3 coding sequence is TGCGCCAGCAGCCAAGCTTTACCTGTCAGGGGCTTTAACTATGGCTACACCTTC.

J is TRBJ1-5 and V is TRBV19; 7 nucleotides line up with TRBD1. CDR3 length equals 17 residues. CDR1 and CDR2 (germline): LNHDA, SQIVND (reference sequence). V dropped 7 bases and J dropped 1; count of bases not matched to a gene: 13. For the CDR3, the DNA is TGTGCCAGTAAGGGCTGGGGACAGTTTAGAAGCAATCAGCCCCAGCATTTT. Its protein product is CASKGWGQFRSNQPQHF. Full variable domain (remainder filled in from reference TRBV19 and TRBJ1-5): DGGITQSPKYLFRKEGQNVTLSCEQNLNHDAMYWYRQDPGQGLRLIYYSQIVNDFQKGDIAEGYSVSREKKESFPLTVTSAQKNPTAFYLCASKGWGQFRSNQPQHFGDGTRLSIL.

This clone has just a few counts. The chain recombines TRBV5-1 with TRBJ1-1; the D is unclear. Germline V gives CDR1 SGHRS, CDR2 YFSETQ. CDR3 length: 13 residues. Trimming left V 3 bases short and J 3 bases short, with 9 bases between. Here the CDR3 reads CASSSTRDTEAFF. The CDR3 bases are TGCGCCAGCAGCTCGACCCGGGACACTGAAGCTTTCTTT.